Listed here are 5 T cell receptor beta chains from one sample, sequenced in a study of blood T cell repertoires in COVID-19. Sequencing was performed with immunoSEQ multiplex PCR; in TCRdb, only in-frame clones are kept and a portion is missing. The sample contains around 53,000 clones, 90% to 95% of which appear only once. Sequencing was performed on peripheral blood. The source is a human donor in a cohort sampled during active COVID-19.

V is TRBV19 and J is TRBJ1-1; the D gene is possibly TRBD1 (5 bases). The germline V and J ends were trimmed by 5 bases and 1 base, with 17 bases remaining between them. Germline CDR1 is LNHDA and CDR2 is SQIVND (reference sequence). The CDR3 covers 16 residues. DNA for the CDR3: TGTGCCAGTAGTCCCTGGGTGGGCAGGGCGAACACTGAAGCTTTCTTT. Translation gives CASSPWVGRANTEAFF.

The count of this clone is one. The genes are TRBV4-2 and TRBJ2-5; 10 nucleotides align to TRBD1. The CDR3 sequence is 17 residues long. Losses at the gene ends were 0 bases for V and 5 bases for J; bases not matched to a gene: 9. Looked up from germline, CDR1 is LGHNA and CDR2 is YNFKEQ. The DNA for the CDR3 is TGTGCCAGCAGCCAAGATGCCCCGGGACAGGGGAGGGAGACCCAGTACTTC. Residues: CASSQDAPGQGRETQYF.

The V and J genes are TRBV9 and TRBJ2-1; 7 bases fit TRBD1. CDR1 and CDR2 from the germline V gene are SGDLS and YYNGEE. There are 13 residues in the CDR3. V lost 4 bases and J lost 5; bases outside the gene matches: 3. The DNA of the CDR3 is TGTGCCAGCAGCATGGGACAGAACAATGAGCAGTTCTTC. It specifies CASSMGQNNEQFF.

The rearrangement joins TRBV2 to TRBJ1-1; D is possibly TRBD1 (5 bases). Deletions cut 2 bases from V and 7 bases from J, with 14 bases between. The CDR3 is 14 residues long. Germline values: CDR1 SNHLY, CDR2 FYNNEI. CDR3 protein: CASSESQGEVEAFF. The CDR3 DNA sequence: TGTGCCAGCAGTGAATCCCAGGGTGAGGTTGAAGCTTTCTTT. Complete variable domain (other parts from reference TRBV2 and TRBJ1-1): EPEVTQTPSHQVTQMGQEVILRCVPISNHLYFYWYRQILGQKVEFLVSFYNNEISEKSEIFDDQFSVERPDGSNFTLKIRSTKLEDSAMYFCASSESQGEVEAFFGQGTRLTVV.

In nucleotides, the CDR3 is TGTGCCACCAGTGACGCACTCAGACAGGGAGAAACAGATACGCAGTATTTT. Translation: CATSDALRQGETDTQYF. The chain has TRBV24-1 and TRBJ2-3, with 7 bases that match TRBD1. Germline values: CDR1 KGHDR, CDR2 SFDVKD. The trim removed 4 bases at V and 3 bases at J, leaving 12 bases unmatched. The CDR3 spans 17 residues.